The 5 T cell receptor beta chains reported below all come from one sample, sequenced in a study of CD8 T cells in Susac syndrome. Reverse transcription of roughly 0.5 to 1 ug RNA was carried out with random hexamers. TCRdb reprocessed the immunoSEQ multiplex PCR reads with MiXCR, giving one entry per CDR3 protein. The repertoire holds 130,000 or so distinct CDR3 sequences, with about 93% as singletons. Sample: CD8+ T cells from PBMCs. The receptors here all came from a human donor with multiple sclerosis.

This chain links TRBV7-9 with TRBJ1-2; 8 bases agree with TRBD1. The CDR3 contains 13 residues. Trimming cost V 5 bases and J 7 bases; bases outside gene matches: 6. CDR1 is SEHNR and CDR2 is FQNEAQ in the germline V gene (reference sequence). The CDR3 sequence is CASSPGTGPGYTF. The CDR3 DNA reads TGTGCCAGCAGCCCAGGGACAGGCCCTGGCTACACCTTC.

The rearrangement joins TRBV28 to TRBJ1-5; 7 bases agree with TRBD1. In germline, CDR1 is MDHEN, CDR2 SYDVKM. V was clipped by 7 bases and J by 4 bases; unmatched bases: 7. The CDR3 extends over 14 amino acids. The CDR3 reads CASNKGGQNQPQHF. CDR3 coding DNA: TGTGCCAGCAATAAAGGGGGCCAAAATCAGCCCCAGCATTTT. The full variable domain, with the rest looked up from reference TRBV28 and TRBJ1-5, is DVKVTQSSRYLVKRTGEKVFLECVQDMDHENMFWYRQDPGLGLRLIYFSYDVKMKEKGDIPEGYSVSREKKERFSLILESASTNQTSMYLCASNKGGQNQPQHFGDGTRLSIL.

The V call is TRBV12-3 or TRBV12-4, the J call TRBJ1-2; D not certain. V lost 6 bases, J lost 5 bases, and 13 bases lay in between. This CDR3 is built from 13 residues. Here the CDR3 DNA reads TGTGCCAGCAGCCCAGGTTTTGGGTATGGCTACACCTTC. Translation: CASSPGFGYGYTF.

The gene calls are TRBV5-1 and TRBJ2-5, with TRBD1 as a possible D gene (8 bases). The CDR3 has 16 residues. The V and J ends lost 2 bases and 1 base respectively, with 15 bases between them. From germline, CDR1 is SGHRS and CDR2 YFSETQ. The CDR3 bases are TGCGCCAGCAGCTTAGCGGGACAGGCCCTCCAAGAGACCCAGTACTTC. Its protein is CASSLAGQALQETQYF.

This chain joins TRBV20-1 and TRBJ2-5; TRBD1 might be the D (5 bases). Germline V gene lookup returns CDR1 DFQATT and CDR2 SNEGSKA (reference sequence). The V end lost 0 bases, the J end lost 5 bases, and 22 bases lay between the germline ends. CDR3 length equals 17 residues. CDR3 protein: CSARDRAGWSTRETQYF. CDR3 DNA sequence: TGCAGTGCTAGAGATCGGGCAGGGTGGTCGACAAGGGAGACCCAGTACTTC.